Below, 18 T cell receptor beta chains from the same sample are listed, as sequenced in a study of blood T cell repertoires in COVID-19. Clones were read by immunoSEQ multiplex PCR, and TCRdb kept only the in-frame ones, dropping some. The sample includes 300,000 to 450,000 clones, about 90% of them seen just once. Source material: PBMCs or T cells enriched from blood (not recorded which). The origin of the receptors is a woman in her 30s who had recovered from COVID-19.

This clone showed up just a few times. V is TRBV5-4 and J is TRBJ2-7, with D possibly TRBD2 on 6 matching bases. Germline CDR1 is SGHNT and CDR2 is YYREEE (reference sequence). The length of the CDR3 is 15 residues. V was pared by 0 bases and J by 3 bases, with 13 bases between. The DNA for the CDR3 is TGTGCCAGCAGCTTGGCGGCCCGCGGGAACTACGAGCAGTACTTC. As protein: CASSLAARGNYEQYF.

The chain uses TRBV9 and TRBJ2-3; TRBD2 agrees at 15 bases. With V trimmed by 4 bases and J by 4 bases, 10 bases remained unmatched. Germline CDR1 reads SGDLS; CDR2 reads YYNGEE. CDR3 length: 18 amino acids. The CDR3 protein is CASSRHPGLAGGSDTQYF. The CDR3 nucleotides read TGTGCCAGCAGCCGGCATCCGGGACTAGCGGGGGGATCAGATACGCAGTATTTT.

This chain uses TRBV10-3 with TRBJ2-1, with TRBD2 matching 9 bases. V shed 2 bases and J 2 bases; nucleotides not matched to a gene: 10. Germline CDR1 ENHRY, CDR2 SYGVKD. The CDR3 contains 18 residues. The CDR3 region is CAISEGRGGLAPYNEQFF. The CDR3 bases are TGTGCCATCAGTGAGGGCCGGGGAGGACTAGCGCCCTACAATGAGCAGTTCTTC.

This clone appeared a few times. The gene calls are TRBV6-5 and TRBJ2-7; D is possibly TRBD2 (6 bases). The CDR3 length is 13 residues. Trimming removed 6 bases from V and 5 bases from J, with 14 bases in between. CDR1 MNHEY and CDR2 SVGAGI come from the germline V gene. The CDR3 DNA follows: TGTGCCAGCAGGAGCGGGTCTTGGAACGAGCAGTACTTC. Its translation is CASRSGSWNEQYF.

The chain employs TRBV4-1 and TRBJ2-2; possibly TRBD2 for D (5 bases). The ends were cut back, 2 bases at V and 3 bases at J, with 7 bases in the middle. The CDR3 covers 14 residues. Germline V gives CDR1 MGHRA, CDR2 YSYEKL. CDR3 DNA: TGCGCCAGCAGCCAAATCGGGGACACCGGGGAGCTGTTTTTT. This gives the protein CASSQIGDTGELFF.

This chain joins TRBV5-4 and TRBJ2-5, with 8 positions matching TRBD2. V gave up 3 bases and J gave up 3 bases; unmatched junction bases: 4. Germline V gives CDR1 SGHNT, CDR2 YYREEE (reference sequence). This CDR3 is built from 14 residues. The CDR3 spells CASSSGTREETQYF. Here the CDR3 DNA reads TGTGCCAGCAGCTCTGGGACTAGAGAAGAGACCCAGTACTTC.

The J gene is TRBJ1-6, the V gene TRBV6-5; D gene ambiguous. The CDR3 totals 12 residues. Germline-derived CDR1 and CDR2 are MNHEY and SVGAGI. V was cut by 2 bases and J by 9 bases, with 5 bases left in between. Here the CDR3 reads CASSYLFSPLHF. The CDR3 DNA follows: TGTGCCAGCAGTTACCTGTTTTCACCCCTCCACTTT.

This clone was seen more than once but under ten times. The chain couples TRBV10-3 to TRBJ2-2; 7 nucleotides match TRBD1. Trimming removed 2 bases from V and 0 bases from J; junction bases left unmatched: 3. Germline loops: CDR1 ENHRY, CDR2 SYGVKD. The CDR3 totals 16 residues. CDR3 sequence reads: CAISETRGTNTGELFF. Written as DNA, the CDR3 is TGTGCCATCAGTGAGACCAGGGGGACGAACACCGGGGAGCTGTTTTTT.

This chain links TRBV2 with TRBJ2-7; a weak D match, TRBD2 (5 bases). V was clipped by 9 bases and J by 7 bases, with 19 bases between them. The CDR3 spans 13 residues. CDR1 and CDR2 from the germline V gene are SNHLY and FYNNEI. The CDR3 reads CASSTEALGEQYF. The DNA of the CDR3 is TGTGCCAGTTCGACGGAGGCACTCGGGGAGCAGTACTTC.

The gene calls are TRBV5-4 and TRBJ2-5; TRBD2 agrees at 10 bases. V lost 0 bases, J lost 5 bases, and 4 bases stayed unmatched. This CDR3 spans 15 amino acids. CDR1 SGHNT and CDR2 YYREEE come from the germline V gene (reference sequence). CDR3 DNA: TGTGCCAGCAGCTTGGTTACAGCGGGAGGGGAGACCCAGTACTTC. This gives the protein CASSLVTAGGETQYF.

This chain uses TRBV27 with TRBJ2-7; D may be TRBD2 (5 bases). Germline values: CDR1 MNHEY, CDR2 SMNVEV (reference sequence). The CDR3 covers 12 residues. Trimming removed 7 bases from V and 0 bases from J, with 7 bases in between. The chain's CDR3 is CASMDSSYEQYF. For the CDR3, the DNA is TGTGCCAGCATGGACTCCTCCTACGAGCAGTACTTC.

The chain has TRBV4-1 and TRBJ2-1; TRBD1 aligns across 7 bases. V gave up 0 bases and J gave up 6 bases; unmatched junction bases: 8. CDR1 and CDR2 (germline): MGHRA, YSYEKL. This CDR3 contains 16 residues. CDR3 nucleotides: TGCGCCAGCAGCCAAGATCGAACAGGGGCCTTCAATGAGCAGTTCTTC. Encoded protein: CASSQDRTGAFNEQFF.

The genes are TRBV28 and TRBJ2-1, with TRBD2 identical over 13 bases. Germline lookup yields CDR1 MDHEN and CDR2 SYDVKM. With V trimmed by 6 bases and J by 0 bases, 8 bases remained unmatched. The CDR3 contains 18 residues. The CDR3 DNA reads TGTGCCAGCAGCCCGACTAGCGGGGGGTTTCTCTCCTACAATGAGCAGTTCTTC. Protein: CASSPTSGGFLSYNEQFF.

CDR3 sequence (DNA): TGCAGCGTAGGGGTTTCCACCACTGAAGCTTTCTTT. Amino acid sequence: CSVGVSTTEAFF. The chain links TRBV29-1 to TRBJ1-1, with D maybe TRBD1 (5 bases). Germline lookup yields CDR1 SQVTM and CDR2 ANQGSEA. The V end was cut by 6 bases, the J end by 4 bases, with 12 bases between. This CDR3 is 12 amino acids long.

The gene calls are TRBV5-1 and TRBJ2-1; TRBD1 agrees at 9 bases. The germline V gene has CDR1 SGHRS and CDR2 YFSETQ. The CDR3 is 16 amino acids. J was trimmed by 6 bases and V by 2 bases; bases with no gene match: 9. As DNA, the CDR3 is TGCGCCAGCAGCTTTCCTAGGGGACAGGGAAGCAATGAGCAGTTCTTC. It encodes CASSFPRGQGSNEQFF. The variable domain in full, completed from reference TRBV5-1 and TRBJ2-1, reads KAGVTQTPRYLIKTRGQQVTLSCSPISGHRSVSWYQQTPGQGLQFLFEYFSETQRNKGNFPGRFSGRQFSNSRSEMNVSTLELGDSALYLCASSFPRGQGSNEQFFGPGTRLTVL.

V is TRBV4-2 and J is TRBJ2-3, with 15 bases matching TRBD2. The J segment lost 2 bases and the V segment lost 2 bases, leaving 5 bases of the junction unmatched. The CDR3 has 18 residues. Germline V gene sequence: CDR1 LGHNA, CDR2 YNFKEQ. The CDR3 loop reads CASSQPGTSGRTTDTQYF. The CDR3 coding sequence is TGTGCCAGCAGCCAACCGGGGACTAGCGGGAGGACCACAGATACGCAGTATTTT.

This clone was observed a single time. The chain's CDR3 is CASSLNYGYTF. The CDR3 DNA is TGTGCCAGCAGCCTTAACTATGGCTACACCTTC. The chain recombines TRBV5-4 with TRBJ1-2; no reliable D call. This CDR3 is 11 amino acids long. Germline V gives CDR1 SGHNT, CDR2 YYREEE (reference sequence). The V and J ends lost 4 bases and 1 base respectively, with 2 bases between them. Drawing the rest from reference TRBV5-4 and TRBJ1-2, the complete variable domain is ETGVTQSPTHLIKTRGQQVTLRCSSQSGHNTVSWYQQALGQGPQFIFQYYREEENGRGNFPPRFSGLQFPNYSSELNVNALELDDSALYLCASSLNYGYTFGSGTRLTVV.

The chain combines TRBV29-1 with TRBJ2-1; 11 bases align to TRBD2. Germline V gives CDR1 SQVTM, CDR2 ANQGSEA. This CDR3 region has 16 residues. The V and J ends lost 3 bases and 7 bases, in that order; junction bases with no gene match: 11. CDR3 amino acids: CSVEGLAGGPRNEQFF. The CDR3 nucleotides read TGCAGCGTTGAGGGGTTAGCGGGGGGGCCACGGAATGAGCAGTTCTTC.